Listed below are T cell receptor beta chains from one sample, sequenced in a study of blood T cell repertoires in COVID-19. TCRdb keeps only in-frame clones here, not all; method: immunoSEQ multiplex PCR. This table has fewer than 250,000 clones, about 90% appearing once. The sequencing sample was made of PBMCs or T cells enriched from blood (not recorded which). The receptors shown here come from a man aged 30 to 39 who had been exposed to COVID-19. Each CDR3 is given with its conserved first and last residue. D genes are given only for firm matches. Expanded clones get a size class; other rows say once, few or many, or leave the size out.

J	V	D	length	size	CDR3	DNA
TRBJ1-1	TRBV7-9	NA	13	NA	CASRELVNTEAFF	TGTGCCAGCAGGGAGCTGGTGAACACTGAAGCTTTCTTT
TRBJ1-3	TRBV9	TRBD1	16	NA	CASSVAGTGMTNTIYF	TGTGCCAGCAGCGTAGCTGGGACAGGGATGACGAACACCATATATTTT
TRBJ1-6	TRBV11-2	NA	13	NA	CASRTSYNSPLHF	TGTGCCAGCAGGACTTCCTATAATTCACCCCTCCACTTT
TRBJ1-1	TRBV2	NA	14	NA	CASSEGREVTEAFF	TGTGCCAGCAGTGAAGGCAGGGAGGTCACTGAAGCTTTCTTT
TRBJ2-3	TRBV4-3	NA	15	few	CASSQARGGADTQYF	TGCGCCAGCAGCCAAGCGAGGGGCGGGGCAGATACGCAGTATTTT
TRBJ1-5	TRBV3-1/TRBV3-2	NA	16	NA	CASSQKTGRAGQPQHF	TGTGCCAGCAGCCAGAAGACGGGCCGGGCGGGGCAGCCCCAGCATTTT
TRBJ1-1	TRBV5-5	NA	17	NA	CASSPFLQGLRNTEAFF	TGTGCCAGCAGCCCCTTTTTACAGGGCCTGCGAAACACTGAAGCTTTCTTT
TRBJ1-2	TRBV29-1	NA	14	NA	CSVEDPWGIYGYTF	TGCAGCGTTGAAGATCCTTGGGGCATCTATGGCTACACCTTC
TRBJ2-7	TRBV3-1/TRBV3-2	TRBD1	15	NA	CASSQPDRDPYEQYF	TGTGCCAGCAGCCAACCCGACAGGGATCCCTACGAGCAGTACTTC
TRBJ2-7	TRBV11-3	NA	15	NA	CASSPRFGNHGEQYF	TGTGCCAGCAGCCCCCGTTTCGGGAACCACGGAGAGCAGTACTTC
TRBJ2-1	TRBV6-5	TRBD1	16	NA	CASSYRGQGSYNEQFF	TGTGCCAGCAGTTACCGGGGACAGGGCAGCTACAATGAGCAGTTCTTC
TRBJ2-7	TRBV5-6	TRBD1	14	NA	CASRATGGSYEQYF	TGTGCCAGCAGAGCCACAGGGGGCAGCTACGAGCAGTACTTC
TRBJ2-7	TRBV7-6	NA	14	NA	CASSLSVSGYEQYF	TGTGCCAGCAGCTTATCGGTCTCAGGCTACGAGCAGTACTTC
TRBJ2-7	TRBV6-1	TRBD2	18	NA	CASSEVLVAGGLTYEQYF	TGTGCCAGCAGTGAAGTGCTAGTAGCGGGGGGGCTCACCTACGAGCAGTACTTC
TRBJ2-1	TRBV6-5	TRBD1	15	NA	CASSYSGQGHNEQFF	TGTGCCAGCAGTTACTCGGGACAGGGCCACAATGAGCAGTTCTTC
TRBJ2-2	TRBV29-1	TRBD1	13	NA	CSVRQGETGELFF	TGCAGCGTAAGACAGGGGGAAACCGGGGAGCTGTTTTTT
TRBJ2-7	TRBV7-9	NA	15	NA	CASSKTGMSPYEQYF	TGTGCCAGCAGCAAAACAGGGATGTCGCCCTACGAGCAGTACTTC
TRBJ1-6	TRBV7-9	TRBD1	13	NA	CASSGTANSPLHF	TGTGCCAGCAGCGGGACAGCCAATTCACCCCTCCACTTT
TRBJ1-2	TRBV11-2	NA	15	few	CASSLGADPHGGYTF	TGTGCCAGCAGCTTAGGGGCAGACCCTCACGGAGGCTACACCTTC
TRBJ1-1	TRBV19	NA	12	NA	CARNRENTEAFF	TGTGCCAGAAACAGGGAGAACACTGAAGCTTTCTTT
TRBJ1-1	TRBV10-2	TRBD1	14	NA	CASSPQGVSTEAFF	TGCGCCAGCAGCCCCCAGGGGGTTAGCACTGAAGCTTTCTTT
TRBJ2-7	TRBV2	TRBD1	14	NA	CASRSTGGVYEQYF	TGTGCCAGCAGATCGACAGGGGGTGTGTACGAGCAGTACTTC
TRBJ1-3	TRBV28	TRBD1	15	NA	CASSLTGAGGNTIYF	TGTGCCAGCAGTTTGACAGGGGCAGGAGGAAACACCATATATTTT
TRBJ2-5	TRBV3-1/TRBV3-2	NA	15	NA	CASSQAPPRRETQYF	TGTGCCAGCAGCCAAGCCCCTCCTAGGAGGGAGACCCAGTACTTC
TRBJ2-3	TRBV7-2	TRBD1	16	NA	CASSLDGTGLTDTQYF	TGTGCCAGCAGCTTAGATGGGACAGGGCTCACAGATACGCAGTATTTT
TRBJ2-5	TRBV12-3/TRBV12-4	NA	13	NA	CASSFSGSETQYF	TGTGCCAGCAGTTTCTCGGGGAGCGAGACCCAGTACTTC
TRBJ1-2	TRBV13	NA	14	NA	CASRAGTRAGGYTF	TGTGCCAGCAGGGCCGGGACACGGGCGGGCGGCTACACCTTC
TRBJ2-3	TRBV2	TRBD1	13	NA	CASHQGASDTQYF	TGTGCCAGTCATCAGGGGGCCTCAGATACGCAGTATTTT
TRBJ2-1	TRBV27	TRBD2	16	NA	CASSLRLAGVRGEQFF	TGTGCCAGCAGTCTTCGACTAGCGGGGGTTAGGGGTGAGCAGTTCTTC
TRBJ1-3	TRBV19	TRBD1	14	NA	CASSIQGDGNTIYF	TGTGCCAGTAGTATACAGGGGGATGGAAACACCATATATTTT
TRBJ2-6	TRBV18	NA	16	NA	CASSPFISSGANVLTF	TGTGCCAGCTCACCCTTTATCAGCTCTGGGGCCAACGTCCTGACTTTC
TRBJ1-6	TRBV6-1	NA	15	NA	CASSEMDSYNSPLHF	TGTGCCAGCAGTGAGATGGACAGCTATAATTCACCCCTCCACTTT
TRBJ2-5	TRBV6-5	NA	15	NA	CASSYSPASGETQYF	TGTGCCAGCAGTTACTCCCCAGCCTCCGGGGAGACCCAGTACTTC
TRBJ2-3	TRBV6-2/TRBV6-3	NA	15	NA	CASSYSATSTDTQYF	TGTGCCAGCAGTTACTCAGCGACTAGCACAGATACGCAGTATTTT
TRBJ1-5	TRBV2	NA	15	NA	CASSLDTASIQPQHF	TGTGCCAGCAGCTTGGACACTGCTTCAATTCAGCCCCAGCATTTT
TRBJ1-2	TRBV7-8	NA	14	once	CASSFSGSGDGYTF	TGTGCCAGCAGCTTCTCGGGGAGTGGAGATGGCTACACCTTC
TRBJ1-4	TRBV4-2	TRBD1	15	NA	CASSQTGGRGEKLFF	TGTGCCAGCAGCCAAACAGGGGGCAGGGGTGAAAAACTGTTTTTT
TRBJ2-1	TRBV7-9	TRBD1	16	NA	CASIDSGTGGGDEQFF	TGTGCCAGCATCGACTCCGGGACAGGGGGCGGGGATGAGCAGTTCTTC
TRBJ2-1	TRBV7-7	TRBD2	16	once	CASSPRTSGGYNEQFF	TGTGCCAGCAGCCCTAGGACTAGCGGGGGCTACAATGAGCAGTTCTTC
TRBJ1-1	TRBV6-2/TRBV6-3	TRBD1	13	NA	CASSNRGGTEAFF	TGTGCCAGCAGCAACAGGGGAGGCACTGAAGCTTTCTTT
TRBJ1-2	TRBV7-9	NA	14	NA	CASSLATGKDGYTF	TGTGCCAGCAGCTTAGCGACGGGTAAGGATGGCTACACCTTC
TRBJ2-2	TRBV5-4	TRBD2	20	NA	CASRLRLAGPEDQNTGELFF	TGTGCCAGCAGATTGAGGCTAGCGGGGCCAGAGGATCAGAACACCGGGGAGCTGTTTTTT
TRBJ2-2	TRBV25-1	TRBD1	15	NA	CASSERQGRTGELFF	TGTGCCAGCAGTGAACGACAGGGGAGAACCGGGGAGCTGTTTTTT
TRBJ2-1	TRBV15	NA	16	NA	CATSRVPSGFGPEQFF	TGTGCCACCAGCAGAGTTCCCTCAGGGTTTGGGCCTGAGCAGTTCTTC
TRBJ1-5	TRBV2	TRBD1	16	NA	CASRKGTGPWDQPQHF	TGTGCCAGCAGGAAAGGGACAGGTCCGTGGGATCAGCCCCAGCATTTT